The 13 T cell receptor beta chains reported below all come from one sample, sequenced in a study of vaccination effects on CD4 cells after COVID-19. Within the ViraFEST assay, antigen-specific CD4+ T cells underwent expansion with viral peptide pools prior to sequencing. CD4+ T cell isolation took place after 10 days of culture. Everyone in the study got two shots of either the BNT162b2 or mRNA-1273 vaccine. What these receptors recognize is not known. Method: immunoSEQ multiplex PCR; TCRdb's copy keeps in-frame clones and lacks some. The table shows more than 20,000 clones, with 72% occurring only once. This material consisted of CD4+ T cells from PBMCs cultured with HCoV-NL63 spike peptides, taken after COVID-19 vaccination. These receptors were taken from a human donor who received a COVID-19 vaccine.

The rearrangement joins TRBV18 to TRBJ1-1; D remains ambiguous. Germline V gives CDR1 KGHSH, CDR2 LQKENI. Trimming cost V 1 base and J 5 bases, with 8 bases left between them. CDR3 size: 13 residues. The DNA for the CDR3 is TGTGCCAGCTCACCACAGGGCACGACTGAAGCTTTCTTT. This translates into CASSPQGTTEAFF.

The chain couples TRBV7-9 to TRBJ2-1, with 14 bases fitting TRBD2. The CDR3 sequence is 15 residues long. Germline CDR1 SEHNR, CDR2 FQNEAQ (reference sequence). Trimming took 4 bases from V and 7 from J; bases not matched to a gene: 3. This CDR3 reads CASSSTSGRVNEQFF. CDR3 DNA: TGTGCCAGCAGCTCGACTAGCGGGAGGGTGAATGAGCAGTTCTTC.

The chain joins TRBV4-1 to TRBJ1-1, with D possibly being TRBD1 (6 bases). V was trimmed by 4 bases and J by 5 bases, leaving 23 bases between them. Germline V CDR1 and CDR2: MGHRA, YSYEKL. This CDR3 has 17 residues. In DNA, the CDR3 is TGCGCCAGCAGCCGGCTCTCGTATGGCAGGGGAACGACTGAAGCTTTCTTT. Encoded protein: CASSRLSYGRGTTEAFF.

The rearrangement uses TRBV18 and TRBJ2-5, with D possibly TRBD2 on 6 matching bases. The CDR3 has 14 amino acids. Per germline, CDR1 KGHSH and CDR2 LQKENI. Trimming cost V 0 bases and J 2 bases, with 7 bases left between them. CDR3 sequence reads: CASSPPGTQETQYF. The CDR3 DNA sequence: TGTGCCAGCTCACCACCCGGGACTCAAGAGACCCAGTACTTC.

The gene calls are TRBV5-4 and TRBJ2-6; 7 nucleotides match TRBD1. V dropped 4 bases and J dropped 1; count of bases not matched to a gene: 11. This CDR3 region has 18 residues. The V gene's germline CDR1 is SGHNT and CDR2 YYREEE (reference sequence). CDR3: CASSTGQVSFSGANVLTF. The CDR3 DNA reads TGTGCCAGCAGCACTGGACAGGTTTCCTTTTCTGGGGCCAACGTCCTGACTTTC. The full variable domain, its missing parts supplied by reference TRBV5-4 and TRBJ2-6, is ETGVTQSPTHLIKTRGQQVTLRCSSQSGHNTVSWYQQALGQGPQFIFQYYREEENGRGNFPPRFSGLQFPNYSSELNVNALELDDSALYLCASSTGQVSFSGANVLTFGAGSRLTVL.

V and J are TRBV19 and TRBJ1-6, with 8 bases fitting TRBD1. The CDR3 covers 13 residues. Germline CDR1 LNHDA, CDR2 SQIVND (reference sequence). V dropped 9 bases and J dropped 7; count of bases not matched to a gene: 5. CDR3 sequence: CASRTGRNSPLHF. The CDR3 DNA is TGTGCCAGCCGGACAGGGAGGAATTCACCCCTCCACTTT.

The chain joins TRBV29-1 to TRBJ2-4; D gene uncertain. CDR3 length equals 11 residues. With 1 base removed from V and 2 bases from J, the gap between germline ends came to 0 bases. From germline, CDR1 is SQVTM and CDR2 ANQGSEA. The CDR3, as DNA: TGCAGCGTTGAAGCCAAAAACATTCAGTACTTC. Residues: CSVEAKNIQYF. Using reference TRBV29-1 and TRBJ2-4 for the parts outside the CDR3, the full variable domain is SAVISQKPSRDICQRGTSLTIQCQVDSQVTMMFWYRQQPGQSLTLIATANQGSEATYESGFVIDKFPISRPNLTFSTLTVSNMSPEDSSIYLCSVEAKNIQYFGAGTRLSVL.

The chain is built from TRBV5-5 and TRBJ2-5; D may be TRBD1 or TRBD2 (6 bases each). The CDR3 loop spans 15 amino acids. Germline V gene data show CDR1 as SGHKS and CDR2 as YYEKEE (reference sequence). Trimming cost V 4 bases and J 2 bases, with 15 bases left between them. The CDR3 DNA is TGTGCCAGCAGCGTGCTTGGGGGGCAACAAGAGACCCAGTACTTC. Amino acid sequence: CASSVLGGQQETQYF. Looking up the rest from reference TRBV5-5 and TRBJ2-5 gives the full variable domain: DAGVTQSPTHLIKTRGQQVTLRCSPISGHKSVSWYQQVLGQGPQFIFQYYEKEERGRGNFPDRFSARQFPNYSSELNVNALLLGDSALYLCASSVLGGQQETQYFGPGTRLLVL.

This rearrangement joins TRBV7-9 to TRBJ2-5, with D perhaps assigned TRBD1 or TRBD2 (5 bases each). This CDR3 is 16 amino acids long. The germline V gene has CDR1 SEHNR and CDR2 FQNEAQ (reference sequence). V was cut by 3 bases and J by 5 bases, with 19 bases left in between. CDR3 DNA sequence: TGTGCCAGCAGCTTCCCCTGGGGGTTAAGGGGTGAGACCCAGTACTTC. Its protein is CASSFPWGLRGETQYF.

The chain uses TRBV19 and TRBJ1-5, with D possibly matching TRBD1 (6 bases). V was cut by 9 bases and J by 0 bases, with 9 bases left in between. CDR1 is LNHDA and CDR2 is SQIVND in the germline V gene (reference sequence). The CDR3 runs 13 residues. The CDR3 region has the DNA TGTGCCAGCGCGGACAGTAGCAATCAGCCCCAGCATTTT. This translates into CASADSSNQPQHF.

V is TRBV20-1 and J is TRBJ2-7; no clear D. Trimming took off 5 bases at V and 3 bases at J, with 8 bases between the two ends. Germline lookup yields CDR1 DFQATT and CDR2 SNEGSKA (reference sequence). This CDR3 contains 11 residues. The CDR3 reads CSAGPVYEQYF. CDR3 DNA sequence: TGCAGTGCTGGGCCGGTCTACGAGCAGTACTTC.

This clone appeared once. The V and J genes are TRBV12-3 or TRBV12-4 and TRBJ2-7, with a weak D call TRBD2 (5 bases). This CDR3 spans 11 amino acids. With 5 bases removed from V and 6 bases from J, the gap between germline ends came to 8 bases. The CDR3 loop is CASSLRGEQYF. The CDR3 nucleotides are TGTGCCAGCAGTCTCCGGGGCGAGCAGTACTTC.

V gene TRBV5-4 combines with J gene TRBJ1-1; D gene unclear. Germline V CDR1 and CDR2: SGHNT, YYREEE (reference sequence). Trimming stripped 3 bases from V and 1 base from J, with 19 bases between. CDR3 length: 17 amino acids. The CDR3 loop is CASSYRVFGLTNTEAFF. Written as DNA, the CDR3 is TGTGCCAGCAGCTACCGAGTTTTTGGGCTGACGAACACTGAAGCTTTCTTT.